This T cell receptor (beta chain) was recorded in a study of blood T cell repertoires in COVID-19. Generated by immunoSEQ multiplex PCR, the TCRdb table keeps only in-frame clones and is missing some. Among about 140,000 clones listed, around 73% were seen once. This CDR3 has 19 amino acids. The germline gives CDR1 SGHRS, CDR2 YFSETQ. V was pared by 1 base and J by 8 bases, with 27 bases between. Sequencing was done on a sample of peripheral blood. The gene calls are TRBV5-1 and TRBJ1-4, with a weak D call TRBD1 (5 bases). This clonotype was sampled from a man aged 60 to 69 who had recovered from COVID-19. The CDR3 region has the DNA TGCGCCAGCAGCTTGCTAACCCCGAGAGCGGGGGGTAAAGAAGAAAAACTGTTTTTT. This sequence encodes CASSLLTPRAGGKEEKLFF.